The 5 T cell receptor beta chains below all came from one sample that was sequenced in a study of T cells in Graves' hyperthyroidism and ophthalmopathy. Regions amplified from RNA transcripts were the TCR beta CDR3 regions. When the TCR CDR3 underwent first-round RT-PCR, the HTBI primer set was used. TCRdb re-analysed the multiplex PCR reads in MiXCR, keeping a single row per CDR3 protein. The data show 300,000 to 350,000 distinct CDR3 sequences, about 15% seen once. Sequences were obtained from blood. Every receptor here comes from a woman in her 30s with Graves' hyperthyroidism.

This clonotype was counted ten times or more. The chain combines TRBV20-1 with TRBJ2-7; TRBD2 is a possible D gene (6 bases). This CDR3 has 13 residues. Germline V lookup: CDR1 DFQATT, CDR2 SNEGSKA (reference sequence). Between the trimmed V and J ends, which lost 4 bases and 1 base, there was a span of 11 bases. The CDR3 DNA reads as TGCAGTGCTATACGGAGCGGGTCCTACGAGCAGTACTTC. This encodes CSAIRSGSYEQYF.

This clonotype occurred many times. The chain has TRBV20-1 and TRBJ2-1, with 10 bases lining up with TRBD1. From germline, CDR1 is DFQATT and CDR2 SNEGSKA (reference sequence). J gave up 6 bases and V 3 bases, and 11 bases lay outside the gene matches. The CDR3 spans 16 residues. The CDR3 DNA is TGCAGTGCTAGTTCTTGGGGGGACAGGGGAGGCAATGAGCAGTTCTTC. Translated: CSASSWGDRGGNEQFF.

This clonotype was found many times. Here the CDR3 DNA reads TGTGCCAGCAGCCCCAGGGGCCCCACAGATACGCAGTATTTT. It codes for CASSPRGPTDTQYF. The chain uses TRBV7-3 and TRBJ2-3; the D gene is possibly TRBD1 (6 bases). Trimming removed 5 bases at V and 2 bases at J, with 11 bases between. Germline V gene data show CDR1 as SGHTA and CDR2 as FQGTGA. The CDR3 runs 14 residues.

The rearrangement uses TRBV4-2 and TRBJ1-2, with D unresolved. The CDR3 spans 15 residues. Germline assignment: CDR1 LGHNA and CDR2 YNFKEQ. V lost 1 base and J 4 bases, leaving 13 bases between the germline ends. Here the CDR3 reads CASSQVLGIGYGYTF. CDR3 DNA sequence: TGTGCCAGCAGCCAAGTTCTAGGAATCGGCTATGGCTACACCTTC.

This clonotype turned up a few times. The chain combines TRBV4-2 with TRBJ2-7; TRBD2 is a possible D gene (5 bases). Germline-derived CDR1 and CDR2 are LGHNA and YNFKEQ. The CDR3 contains 14 residues. With 0 bases removed from V and 4 bases from J, the gap between germline ends came to 10 bases. This chain's CDR3 is CASSQDERGYEQYF. Here the CDR3 DNA reads TGTGCCAGCAGCCAAGATGAACGCGGGTACGAGCAGTACTTC.